This T cell receptor (beta chain) was recorded in a study of T cell repertoires in cytomegalovirus infection. At the level of the study: Public TCR beta signature analysis indicated the presence of both CMV infection and matching HLA type.

Trimming took 3 bases from V and 0 from J, leaving 8 bases between them. Germline V gene data show CDR1 as MDHEN and CDR2 as SYDVKM. The CDR3 consists of 15 residues. Study results and limitations: Within the response measured ex vivo, HLA-C-restricted CMV-specific TCR beta clonotypes were dominant. Pooled public TCR beta family frequency picked out CMV carriers with the relevant HLA.

In TCRdb, the reads were re-called with MiXCR into one record per CDR3 protein. The sample yields around 260,000 distinct CDR3 sequences, about 25% seen once. This clonotype turned up a few times. What it recognizes is unknown. The receptor's source is a human donor in good health (CMV status not recorded). Some clones in this sample may be carry-over from other donors' samples. The chain carries TRBV28 and TRBJ2-2; perhaps TRBD1 as D (6 bases). Source material: PBMCs. The CDR3 DNA follows: TGTGCCAGCAGTTTTAGGACAGCGAACACCGGGGAGCTGTTTTTT. Its translation: CASSFRTANTGELFF.